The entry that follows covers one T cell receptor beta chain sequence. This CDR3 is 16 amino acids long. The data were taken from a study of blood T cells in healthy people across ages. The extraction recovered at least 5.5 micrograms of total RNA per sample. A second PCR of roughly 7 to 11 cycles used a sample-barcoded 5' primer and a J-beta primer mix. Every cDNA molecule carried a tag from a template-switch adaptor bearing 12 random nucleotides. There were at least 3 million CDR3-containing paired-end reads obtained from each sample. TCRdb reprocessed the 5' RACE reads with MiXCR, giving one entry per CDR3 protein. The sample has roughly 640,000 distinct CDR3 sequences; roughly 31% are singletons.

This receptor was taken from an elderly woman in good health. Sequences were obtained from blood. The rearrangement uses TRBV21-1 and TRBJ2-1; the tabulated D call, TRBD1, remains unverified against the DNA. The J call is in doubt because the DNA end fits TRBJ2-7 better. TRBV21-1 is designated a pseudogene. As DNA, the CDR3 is TGTGCCAACAGCAAAGAGGACAGGATACGGATCTACGGGCAGTACTTC. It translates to CANSKEDRIRIYGQYF.